This is a list of T cell receptor beta chains from one sample in a study of STAT3 mutations in large granular lymphocyte leukemia. Method: immunoSEQ multiplex PCR; TCRdb's copy keeps in-frame clones and lacks some. This repertoire shows 30,000 to 40,000 clones, around 85% found once; its top ten account for about 13%. The sequencing sample was made of peripheral blood mononuclear cells. Every receptor here comes from a man aged 55 to 70 with T-cell large granular lymphocyte leukemia. Some clones in this sample may be carry-over from other donors' samples. CDR3s leave out the opening cysteine and the closing phenylalanine or tryptophan. Fields, in order: D gene, clone size, J gene, V gene, CDR3 protein. D genes are given only for firm matches. Rows may omit the clone size; those that give it use once, few, many or a size class.

d_gene: -
abundance: -
j_gene: TRBJ2-1
v_gene: TRBV5-5
CDR3aa: ASSLRQGFGNEQF

d_gene: -
abundance: -
j_gene: TRBJ2-3
v_gene: TRBV9
CDR3aa: ASSLQGDSTDTQY

d_gene: -
abundance: -
j_gene: TRBJ1-1
v_gene: TRBV5-6
CDR3aa: ASSLRGNEAF

d_gene: TRBD1
abundance: -
j_gene: TRBJ1-4
v_gene: TRBV9
CDR3aa: ASSARGLAEKLF

d_gene: TRBD2
abundance: -
j_gene: TRBJ2-3
v_gene: TRBV12-5
CDR3aa: ASGGAGSGTSTDTQY

d_gene: TRBD1
abundance: -
j_gene: TRBJ2-7
v_gene: TRBV5-1
CDR3aa: ASSFRTGRPYEQY

d_gene: -
abundance: -
j_gene: TRBJ2-5
v_gene: TRBV5-8
CDR3aa: ASSLAIYTGQETQY

d_gene: -
abundance: -
j_gene: TRBJ2-5
v_gene: TRBV5-1
CDR3aa: ATNPGPGETQY

d_gene: -
abundance: -
j_gene: TRBJ1-4
v_gene: TRBV10-3
CDR3aa: AISELEGKLF

d_gene: -
abundance: -
j_gene: TRBJ1-2
v_gene: TRBV27
CDR3aa: ASTPAGVGYGYT

d_gene: -
abundance: -
j_gene: TRBJ2-5
v_gene: TRBV19
CDR3aa: ATTRQETQY

d_gene: TRBD1
abundance: few
j_gene: TRBJ1-1
v_gene: TRBV5-1
CDR3aa: ASTDRVGNTEAF

d_gene: -
abundance: -
j_gene: TRBJ1-1
v_gene: TRBV29-1
CDR3aa: SAGPKSTEAF

d_gene: -
abundance: -
j_gene: TRBJ1-4
v_gene: TRBV18
CDR3aa: ASCDRLNEKLF

d_gene: -
abundance: once
j_gene: TRBJ1-5
v_gene: TRBV5-1
CDR3aa: ASSAGPNSNQPQH

d_gene: -
abundance: -
j_gene: TRBJ2-7
v_gene: TRBV28
CDR3aa: ASSTLYEQY

d_gene: -
abundance: once
j_gene: TRBJ2-7
v_gene: TRBV5-1
CDR3aa: ASGSYEQY

d_gene: -
abundance: -
j_gene: TRBJ2-7
v_gene: TRBV9
CDR3aa: ASSPRGWGSYEQY

d_gene: TRBD1
abundance: -
j_gene: TRBJ1-2
v_gene: TRBV27
CDR3aa: ASSLLGQGTSYDYT

d_gene: -
abundance: -
j_gene: TRBJ1-2
v_gene: TRBV18
CDR3aa: ASSPSVEGAAGYT

d_gene: TRBD1
abundance: -
j_gene: TRBJ2-3
v_gene: TRBV5-1
CDR3aa: ASSYPGTGGADTQY

d_gene: -
abundance: -
j_gene: TRBJ2-2
v_gene: TRBV5-1
CDR3aa: ASSLRLQATGELF

d_gene: -
abundance: -
j_gene: TRBJ2-7
v_gene: TRBV9
CDR3aa: ASSVDGGTYEQY

d_gene: -
abundance: few
j_gene: TRBJ1-6
v_gene: TRBV28
CDR3aa: ASSGDGKGSPLH

d_gene: TRBD2
abundance: -
j_gene: TRBJ2-2
v_gene: TRBV10-1
CDR3aa: ASSEVAGVVPTGELF

d_gene: -
abundance: -
j_gene: TRBJ1-1
v_gene: TRBV30
CDR3aa: ASGRSTEAF

d_gene: -
abundance: -
j_gene: TRBJ2-2
v_gene: TRBV5-6
CDR3aa: ASSLAGNTGELF

d_gene: -
abundance: once
j_gene: TRBJ2-7
v_gene: TRBV12-5
CDR3aa: ASGLALGHEQY

d_gene: TRBD2
abundance: -
j_gene: TRBJ2-5
v_gene: TRBV27
CDR3aa: ASRVASGIGETQY

d_gene: TRBD1
abundance: -
j_gene: TRBJ1-2
v_gene: TRBV28
CDR3aa: ASNEPGGQGHGYT

d_gene: -
abundance: -
j_gene: TRBJ2-3
v_gene: TRBV7-3
CDR3aa: ASSSPGLSPDTQY

d_gene: -
abundance: once
j_gene: TRBJ2-5
v_gene: TRBV19
CDR3aa: ASSIDRETQY

d_gene: TRBD1
abundance: -
j_gene: TRBJ1-2
v_gene: TRBV2
CDR3aa: AASSGGNYGYT

d_gene: -
abundance: -
j_gene: TRBJ1-1
v_gene: TRBV5-5
CDR3aa: ASSLVQGRYTEAF

d_gene: TRBD1
abundance: -
j_gene: TRBJ2-3
v_gene: TRBV7-3
CDR3aa: ASSIGPGTGTDTQY

d_gene: TRBD1
abundance: -
j_gene: TRBJ2-1
v_gene: TRBV18
CDR3aa: ASSPPRVRDRGYNEQF

d_gene: -
abundance: -
j_gene: TRBJ1-1
v_gene: TRBV19
CDR3aa: ASSMLNTEAF

d_gene: -
abundance: -
j_gene: TRBJ2-7
v_gene: TRBV5-5
CDR3aa: ASSLSPWRDYEQY

d_gene: -
abundance: few
j_gene: TRBJ2-7
v_gene: TRBV5-1
CDR3aa: ASSLEGTPYEQY

d_gene: TRBD1
abundance: -
j_gene: TRBJ1-2
v_gene: TRBV7-2
CDR3aa: ASSPDRVGGYT